This record looks at one TCR beta chain sequence and its context. Its antigen is unidentified. This sample is drawn from a study of T-cell memory formation after mild COVID-19. Whole-study findings and limits: Cross-reactive memory seemingly joined, as some responding clones were found in pre-infection memory.

The CDR3 runs to 15 residues. V shed 3 bases and J shed 7 bases, with 16 bases lying between them. Germline V gives CDR1 PRHDT, CDR2 FYEKMQ (reference sequence). TCRdb re-called the 5' RACE reads with MiXCR, one entry per CDR3 protein. The sample yields roughly 600,000 distinct CDR3 sequences, about 20% seen once. The TCR originated in an adult woman who had mild COVID-19 (a few samples of this study predate the infection). Cell type and time point are not known. Sequences were obtained from PBMCs or a T cell subset sorted from them (not recorded which). This rearrangement joins TRBV13 to TRBJ2-4, with unresolved D. The CDR3 coding sequence is TGTGCCAGCAGCTTGAGACCCGGGTTGTTCAACATTCAGTACTTC. This gives the protein CASSLRPGLFNIQYF.